Each of the 10 T cell receptor beta chains below was sequenced from the same sample in a study of blood T cell repertoires in COVID-19. Assay: immunoSEQ multiplex PCR; the TCRdb copy retains only in-frame clones and omits some. The top ten clones hold approximately 16% of a sample with about 83,000 clones, 90% of them seen once. Input material: peripheral blood. The receptors shown here come from a woman over 75 with active or convalescent COVID-19.

The rearrangement links TRBV5-1 to TRBJ2-3, with unresolved D. Germline V gene data show CDR1 as SGHRS and CDR2 as YFSETQ. The CDR3 covers 12 residues. The germline V and J ends were trimmed by 4 bases and 6 bases, with 9 bases remaining between them. The CDR3 region is CASSPTVDTQYF. The DNA of the CDR3 is TGCGCCAGCAGCCCCACGGTGGATACGCAGTATTTT.

J is TRBJ1-3 and V is TRBV2; the match to TRBD1 covers 7 bases. Germline CDR1 reads SNHLY; CDR2 reads FYNNEI. The CDR3 covers 15 residues. After removal of 7 bases from V and 0 bases from J, the junction contained 6 bases not matched to a gene. In DNA, the CDR3 is TGTGCCAGCACCTTGACAGGGAGCTCTGGAAACACCATATATTTT. It is translated as CASTLTGSSGNTIYF.

V and J are TRBV5-1 and TRBJ1-1; 9 bases fit TRBD1. The germline V gene encodes CDR1 SGHRS and CDR2 YFSETQ. This CDR3 contains 15 residues. V gave up 2 bases and J gave up 5 bases; unmatched junction bases: 7. As DNA, the CDR3 is TGCGCCAGCAGCTTAAGTCAGGGACAGGGAACTGAAGCTTTCTTT. This codes for CASSLSQGQGTEAFF.

The chain is built from TRBV4-3 and TRBJ1-3, with no clear D. Germline assignment: CDR1 LGHNA and CDR2 YSLEER. The CDR3 is 14 amino acids. V was shortened by 6 bases and J by 1 base, with 10 bases between the two germline ends. CDR3 DNA sequence: TGCGCCAGCAGGGTCCAGGAATCTGGAAACACCATATATTTT. This translates into CASRVQESGNTIYF.

This chain joins TRBV9 and TRBJ1-3; 9 nucleotides match TRBD1. Looked up from germline, CDR1 is SGDLS and CDR2 is YYNGEE. V was clipped by 4 bases and J by 1 base; unmatched bases: 6. The CDR3 runs to 16 residues. This chain's CDR3 is CASSTPTGGSGNTIYF. CDR3 in DNA: TGTGCCAGCAGCACCCCGACAGGGGGTTCTGGAAACACCATATATTTT.

The chain carries TRBV18 and TRBJ1-5, with D tentatively TRBD1 (6 bases). There are 16 residues in the CDR3. With 3 bases removed from V and 2 bases from J, the gap between germline ends came to 14 bases. In germline, CDR1 is KGHSH, CDR2 LQKENI. The CDR3 region has the DNA TGTGCCAGCTCACCTACGACAGGAAAGGGCAATCAGCCCCAGCATTTT. It encodes CASSPTTGKGNQPQHF. Combining the CDR3 with reference TRBV18 and TRBJ1-5 gives the whole variable domain NAGVMQNPRHLVRRRGQEARLRCSPMKGHSHVYWYRQLPEEGLKFMVYLQKENIIDESGMPKERFSAEFPKEGPSILRIQQVVRGDSAAYFCASSPTTGKGNQPQHFGDGTRLSIL.

CDR3 nucleotide sequence: TGTGCCTGGAAATCTAGCGGGGTATTCTACGAGCAGTACTTC. It codes for CAWKSSGVFYEQYF. The V gene is TRBV30, the J gene TRBJ2-7; 9 bases are shared with TRBD2. The CDR3 totals 14 residues. The germline CDR1 and CDR2 sequences are GTSNPN and SVGIG (reference sequence). Trimming cost V 4 bases and J 3 bases; bases outside gene matches: 7.

The sample holds one count of this clone. The J gene is TRBJ2-1, the V gene TRBV19, with a possible D match to TRBD2 (6 bases). Trimming pared 2 bases from V and 8 bases from J, leaving 16 bases between. CDR3 length: 15 residues. From germline, CDR1 is LNHDA and CDR2 SQIVND (reference sequence). The CDR3 DNA reads as TGTGCCAGTAGTATATTAGGAGGGGTGGGGGATGAGCAGTTCTTC. As protein: CASSILGGVGDEQFF.

The chain employs TRBV21-1 and TRBJ1-2. TRBV21-1 is classified as a pseudogene. The CDR3 runs to 13 residues. The CDR3 coding sequence is TGTGCCAGCAGCCCACGCGGGGGCGATGGCTACACCTTC. Its translation: CASSPRGGDGYTF.

The rearrangement links TRBV11-2 to TRBJ2-7; D is undetermined. Germline V CDR1 and CDR2: SGHAT, FQNNGV. This CDR3 contains 15 residues. The V end lost 1 base, the J end lost 2 bases, and 12 bases lay between the germline ends. CDR3 DNA: TGTGCCAGCAGCTTAGTTTTCGGTCCTACCTACGAGCAGTACTTC. Translation gives CASSLVFGPTYEQYF. The full variable domain, with the rest looked up from reference TRBV11-2 and TRBJ2-7, is EAGVAQSPRYKIIEKRQSVAFWCNPISGHATLYWYQQILGQGPKLLIQFQNNGVVDDSQLPKDRFSAERLKGVDSTLKIQPAKLEDSAVYLCASSLVFGPTYEQYFGPGTRLTVT.